A selection of T cell receptor beta chains follows, all from one sample in a study of T cells in localized non-small cell lung cancer. Sequencing was performed with immunoSEQ multiplex PCR; in TCRdb, only in-frame clones are kept and a portion is missing. The table lists 25,000 to 35,000 clones, around 90% of them singletons, with approximately 6% in the top ten. This sample comprised PBMCs, obtained before any cancer treatment. The receptors stem from a man between 35 and 75 years old with stage II lung adenocarcinoma. The CDR3 runs from the conserved cysteine through the conserved F or W. The D gene is left open where the match is weak. Some rows have no size entry. The others give once, few or many, or a class for an expanded clone.

CASSLRPLATNEKLFF,TGTGCCAGCAGTTTACGACCGCTCGCAACTAATGAAAAACTGTTTTTT,NA,NA,TRBV27,TRBJ1-4
CASSFTLLAGGYNEQFF,TGTGCCAGCAGTTTCACCCTTCTAGCGGGAGGCTACAATGAGCAGTTCTTC,TRBD2,NA,TRBV27,TRBJ2-1
CASTLAGVPQETQYF,TGTGCCAGCACACTAGCGGGAGTTCCTCAAGAGACCCAGTACTTC,TRBD2,NA,TRBV2,TRBJ2-5
CASSSDRAGEQFF,TGTGCCAGCAGCTCCGACAGGGCGGGTGAGCAGTTCTTC,TRBD1,NA,TRBV13,TRBJ2-1
CASSLEGVTYNEQFF,TGTGCCAGCAGCTTAGAGGGAGTCACCTACAATGAGCAGTTCTTC,NA,NA,TRBV7-8,TRBJ2-1
CASSEGRGGAYNEQFF,TGTGCCAGCAGTGAAGGACGGGGTGGGGCGTACAATGAGCAGTTCTTC,NA,NA,TRBV2,TRBJ2-1
CASSPLGQIPTDTQYF,TGTGCCAGCAGTCCCCTCGGGCAGATTCCCACAGATACGCAGTATTTT,NA,NA,TRBV28,TRBJ2-3
CASSGRGTLSGANVLTF,TGTGCCAGCAGTGGCCGGGGTACGCTATCTGGGGCCAACGTCCTGACTTTC,NA,NA,TRBV6-1,TRBJ2-6
CAWTRTGSNQPQHF,TGTGCCTGGACGAGGACAGGGTCCAATCAGCCCCAGCATTTT,TRBD1,NA,TRBV30,TRBJ1-5
CASSFLLPGQGADTQYF,TGTGCCAGCAGTTTTCTCCTTCCGGGACAGGGGGCAGATACGCAGTATTTT,TRBD1,NA,TRBV28,TRBJ2-3
CASSPGASSGNPYEQFF,TGTGCCAGCAGCCCCGGGGCTTCTAGCGGGAATCCTTATGAGCAGTTCTTC,TRBD2,NA,TRBV7-9,TRBJ2-1
CASSSPGTGLDTQYF,TGTGCCAGCAGTTCCCCCGGGACAGGGTTAGATACGCAGTATTTT,TRBD1,NA,TRBV28,TRBJ2-3
CASSLGRGDTEAFF,TGCGCCAGCAGCTTGGGCAGGGGCGACACTGAAGCTTTCTTT,NA,NA,TRBV5-1,TRBJ1-1
CASSLGGLVRSYNEQFF,TGTGCCAGCAGCTTAGGGGGACTAGTTAGAAGTTACAATGAGCAGTTCTTC,TRBD2,NA,TRBV7-9,TRBJ2-1
CASSPHGSSYNEQFF,TGTGCCAGCAGCCCCCACGGAAGCTCCTACAATGAGCAGTTCTTC,NA,NA,TRBV9,TRBJ2-1
CASSPRGGWGYTF,TGTGCCAGCAGTCCAAGAGGGGGCTGGGGCTACACCTTC,TRBD1,NA,TRBV27,TRBJ1-2
CASSEKGQGTNEKLFF,TGTGCCAGCAGCGAGAAAGGACAGGGAACTAATGAAAAACTGTTTTTT,TRBD1,NA,TRBV9,TRBJ1-4
CASSDWVGTEAFF,TGTGCCAGCAGTGACTGGGTAGGCACTGAAGCTTTCTTT,NA,NA,TRBV6-4,TRBJ1-1
CASRLAGGAGEQFF,TGTGCCAGCCGCCTAGCGGGAGGGGCGGGTGAGCAGTTCTTC,TRBD2,NA,TRBV14,TRBJ2-1
CASAPAGEPYNEQFF,TGTGCCAGCGCCCCGGCAGGGGAGCCCTACAATGAGCAGTTCTTC,NA,NA,TRBV27,TRBJ2-1
CASSFRRANYGYTF,TGTGCCAGCAGTTTCAGGCGAGCTAACTATGGCTACACCTTC,NA,once,TRBV28,TRBJ1-2
CASSPGSGRSTEAFF,TGTGCCAGCTCACCGGGTTCGGGTCGGTCCACTGAAGCTTTCTTT,NA,NA,TRBV18,TRBJ1-1
CASRSPQGGQPQHF,TGTGCCAGTAGAAGCCCCCAGGGTGGTCAGCCCCAGCATTTT,NA,NA,TRBV19,TRBJ1-5
CASSQVGTGSNIQYF,TGCGCCAGCAGCCAGGTCGGGACAGGGTCGAACATTCAGTACTTC,TRBD1,NA,TRBV4-1,TRBJ2-4
CASSPTPAGGLYNEQFF,TGTGCCAGCAGCCCGACTCCAGCGGGCGGGTTATACAATGAGCAGTTCTTC,NA,NA,TRBV9,TRBJ2-1
CASTPHGSYNEQFF,TGTGCCAGCACCCCCCACGGTTCCTACAATGAGCAGTTCTTC,NA,NA,TRBV9,TRBJ2-1
CASSSSGTGLDTEAFF,TGTGCCAGCAGCTCATCCGGGACAGGGTTGGACACTGAAGCTTTCTTT,TRBD1,NA,TRBV7-9,TRBJ1-1
CASSQGERVLPQFF,TGCGCCAGCAGCCAAGGAGAGCGGGTTCTCCCACAGTTCTTC,NA,NA,TRBV4-1,TRBJ2-1
CASGGLNYGYTF,TGTGCCAGCGGAGGCCTTAACTATGGCTACACCTTC,NA,NA,TRBV28,TRBJ1-2
CASSLELAGGSSEQYF,TGCGCCAGCAGCTTGGAACTAGCGGGAGGTTCTAGCGAGCAGTACTTC,TRBD2,NA,TRBV5-1,TRBJ2-7
CASSPDRDEQYF,TGCGCCAGCAGCCCGGACAGGGACGAGCAGTACTTC,TRBD1,NA,TRBV5-1,TRBJ2-7
CASGRAESTDTQYF,TGTGCCAGCGGTCGGGCGGAGAGCACAGATACGCAGTATTTT,NA,NA,TRBV6-5,TRBJ2-3
CASSRGGLRNEQFF,TGTGCCAGCAGCCGGGGCGGTTTAAGAAATGAGCAGTTCTTC,NA,NA,TRBV6-4,TRBJ2-1
CASSDRWERDNSSYNEQFF,TGTGCCAGCAGTGACCGATGGGAGCGGGACAATAGCTCCTACAATGAGCAGTTCTTC,NA,NA,TRBV6-7,TRBJ2-1
CASSLRNQTTGELFF,TGCGCCAGCAGCTTGAGAAACCAAACCACCGGGGAGCTGTTTTTT,NA,NA,TRBV5-1,TRBJ2-2
CASSQAPAQGYEKLFF,TGCGCCAGCAGCCAAGCTCCAGCCCAGGGGTATGAAAAACTGTTTTTT,NA,NA,TRBV4-1,TRBJ1-4
CASSDSGTLDTEAFF,TGTGCCAGCAGTGATTCCGGGACCCTGGACACTGAAGCTTTCTTT,NA,once,TRBV25-1,TRBJ1-1
CASSLTSGSMNEQYF,TGTGCCAGCAGCCTAACTAGCGGGAGTATGAACGAGCAGTACTTC,TRBD2,NA,TRBV11-3,TRBJ2-7
CAIGQTGVHEQYF,TGTGCCATCGGTCAGACAGGGGTCCACGAGCAGTACTTC,TRBD1,NA,TRBV10-3,TRBJ2-7
CAISVKEGARYGYTF,TGTGCCATCAGTGTCAAGGAGGGCGCCCGCTATGGCTACACCTTC,NA,NA,TRBV10-3,TRBJ1-2
CASSLQELDFF,TGTGCCAGCAGCTTACAGGAGTTGGATTTCTTT,NA,NA,TRBV5-5,TRBJ1-1
CASSLRLGSGNTIYF,TGCGCCAGCAGTCTTCGGCTCGGGTCCGGAAACACCATATATTTT,NA,NA,TRBV5-1,TRBJ1-3
CASSPPDSHEQYF,TGTGCCAGCAGTCCCCCGGACTCCCACGAGCAGTACTTC,NA,NA,TRBV7-2,TRBJ2-7
CATSRGGGGQPQHF,TGTGCCACCTCCAGAGGCGGGGGAGGTCAGCCCCAGCATTTT,NA,NA,TRBV28,TRBJ1-5
CASTTATGNYGYTF,TGTGCCAGCACGACAGCGACCGGCAACTATGGCTACACCTTC,NA,NA,TRBV6-6,TRBJ1-2
CASTLQGTETQYF,TGTGCCAGCACTCTACAGGGAACGGAGACCCAGTACTTC,NA,NA,TRBV28,TRBJ2-5
CASKYERRSNTEAFF,TGTGCCAGCAAGTATGAGCGCAGGTCCAACACTGAAGCTTTCTTT,NA,NA,TRBV27,TRBJ1-1
CASSLVIGYGYTF,TGTGCCAGCAGTTTAGTTATAGGCTATGGCTACACCTTC,NA,NA,TRBV28,TRBJ1-2
CASSEGLNTEAFF,TGTGCCAGCAGTGAAGGTTTGAACACTGAAGCTTTCTTT,NA,NA,TRBV2,TRBJ1-1
CASSLVVGTSGSNYEQFF,TGTGCCAGCAGCTTAGTGGTAGGGACTAGCGGGAGTAACTATGAGCAGTTCTTC,TRBD2,NA,TRBV7-8,TRBJ2-1
CASSPSGRYTEAFF,TGTGCCAGCAGCCCCTCGGGGAGATACACTGAAGCTTTCTTT,NA,NA,TRBV5-6,TRBJ1-1
CASSLASGRAPDTQYF,TGTGCCAGCAGTCTCGCTAGCGGGAGGGCCCCAGATACGCAGTATTTT,TRBD2,NA,TRBV27,TRBJ2-3
CASSLQGQGIYEQYF,TGTGCCAGCAGTTTACAGGGACAGGGTATTTACGAGCAGTACTTC,TRBD1,NA,TRBV27,TRBJ2-7
CASSQINRFQNTGELFF,TGTGCCAGCAGCCAAATTAACAGATTCCAGAACACCGGGGAGCTGTTTTTT,NA,NA,TRBV16,TRBJ2-2
CASTGTTGNTIYF,TGTGCCAGCACTGGGACAACTGGAAACACCATATATTTT,NA,NA,TRBV6-4,TRBJ1-3